This entry describes one T cell receptor beta chain. The antigen is not known. This could be a read error, since a much larger clone is one nucleotide away. This entry belongs to a study of T cells in Graves' hyperthyroidism and ophthalmopathy. Study-wide results and limits: Most clonotypes expanded in thyroid above 0.001 were likewise present in blood.

Authors of the study amplified TCR beta CDR3 regions from RNA transcripts. The HTBI primer set served for first-round RT-PCR of the TCR CDR3. MiXCR, applied by TCRdb to the multiplex PCR reads, yields one record per CDR3 protein. The sample consists of roughly 580,000 distinct CDR3 sequences, roughly 13% of them appearing once. With a duration under 2 months, the hyperthyroidism was newly diagnosed in patients aged 18 to 65. V was trimmed by 2 bases and J by 6 bases, leaving 4 bases between them. The CDR3 runs 11 residues. Germline CDR1 and CDR2: MNHNS and SASEGT. The V gene is TRBV6-1, the J gene TRBJ1-1; D is undetermined. The source material was blood. The TCR originated in a woman between 25 and 40 years old with Graves' hyperthyroidism that later progressed to Graves' ophthalmopathy. The CDR3 nucleotides are TGTGCCAGCAGTGAACCCCCTGAAGCTTTCTTT. This codes for CASSEPPEAFF.